This T cell receptor beta chain was recorded in a study of T cells in Graves' hyperthyroidism and ophthalmopathy. The study, taken as a whole, reports: Researchers report that a 13 V-J model separated ophthalmopathy from stable hyperthyroidism.

If no ophthalmopathy progression occurred within 18 months, Graves' hyperthyroidism was stable. Germline V gives CDR1 DFQATT, CDR2 SNEGSKA (reference sequence). This CDR3 has 16 residues. V was trimmed by 5 bases and J by 0 bases, leaving 17 bases between them. Comment on this clonotype: The antigen remains unidentified.

TCR beta CDR3 regions were amplified from RNA transcripts. HTBI primers drove first-round RT-PCR of the TCR CDR3. TCRdb re-derived calls from the multiplex PCR reads in MiXCR, one entry per CDR3 protein. Here the sample spans 600,000 to 900,000 distinct CDR3 sequences, about a sixth being singletons. This TCR was sampled from a young man with Graves' hyperthyroidism. Sequencing input: blood. This sequence joins TRBV20-1 and TRBJ2-1, with a possible D match to TRBD2 (6 bases). The DNA of the CDR3 is TGCAGTGCTCTGAACCCTAGCGCGAGCTCCTACAATGAGCAGTTCTTC. Its protein is CSALNPSASSYNEQFF.